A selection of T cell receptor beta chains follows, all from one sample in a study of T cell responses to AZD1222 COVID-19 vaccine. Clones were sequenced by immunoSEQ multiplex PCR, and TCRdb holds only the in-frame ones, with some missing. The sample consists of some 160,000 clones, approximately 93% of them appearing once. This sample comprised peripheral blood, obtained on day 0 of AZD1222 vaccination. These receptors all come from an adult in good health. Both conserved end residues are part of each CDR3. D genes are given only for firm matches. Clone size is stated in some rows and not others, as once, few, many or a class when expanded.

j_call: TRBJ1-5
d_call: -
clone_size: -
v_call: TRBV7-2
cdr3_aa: CASSLGRRLDDQPQHF
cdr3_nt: TGTGCCAGCAGCTTAGGACGGCGGCTTGACGATCAGCCCCAGCATTTT

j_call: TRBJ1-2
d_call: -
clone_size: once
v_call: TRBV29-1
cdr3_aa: CSVDGDGYTF
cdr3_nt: TGCAGCGTTGACGGGGACGGCTACACCTTC

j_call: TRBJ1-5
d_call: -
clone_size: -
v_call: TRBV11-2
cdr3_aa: CASSPDRASNQPQHF
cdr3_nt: TGTGCCAGCAGCCCCGATCGAGCCAGCAATCAGCCCCAGCATTTT

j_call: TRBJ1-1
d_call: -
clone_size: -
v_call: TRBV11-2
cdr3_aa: CASSLFGGNTEAFF
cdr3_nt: TGTGCCAGCAGCTTGTTCGGGGGGAACACTGAAGCTTTCTTT

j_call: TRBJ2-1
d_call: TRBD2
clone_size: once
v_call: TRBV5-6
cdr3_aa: CASSFSGGEQAHRFF
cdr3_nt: TGTGCCAGCAGCTTCAGCGGGGGGGAGCAAGCCCACCGGTTCTTC

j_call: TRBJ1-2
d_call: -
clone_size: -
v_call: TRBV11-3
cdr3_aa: CASSLGENYGYTF
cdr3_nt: TGTGCCAGCAGCTTAGGTGAAAATTATGGCTACACCTTC

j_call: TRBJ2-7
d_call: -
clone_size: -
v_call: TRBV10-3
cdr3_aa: CAMRRGGDGSYEQYF
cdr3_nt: TGTGCCATGAGGAGAGGAGGGGATGGTTCCTACGAGCAGTACTTC

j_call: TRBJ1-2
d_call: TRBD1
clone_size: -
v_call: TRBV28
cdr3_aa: CASSRGLWYGYTF
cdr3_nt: TGTGCCAGCTCCAGGGGGCTTTGGTATGGCTACACCTTC

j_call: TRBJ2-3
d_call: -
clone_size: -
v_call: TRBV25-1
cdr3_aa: CASSERRVFRTDTQYF
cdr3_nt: TGTGCCAGCAGTGAAAGAAGGGTCTTCCGCACAGATACGCAGTATTTT

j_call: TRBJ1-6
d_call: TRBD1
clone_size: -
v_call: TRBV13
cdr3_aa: CASSLAVGQANSPLHF
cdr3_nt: TGTGCCAGCAGCCTAGCGGTGGGACAGGCTAATTCACCCCTCCACTTT

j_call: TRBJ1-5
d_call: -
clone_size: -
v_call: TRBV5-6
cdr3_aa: CASSLDRDNQPQHF
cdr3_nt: TGTGCCAGCAGCTTGGACAGGGACAATCAGCCCCAGCATTTT

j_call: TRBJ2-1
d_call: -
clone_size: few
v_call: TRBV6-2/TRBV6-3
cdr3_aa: CASSRTYEQFF
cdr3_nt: TGTGCCAGCAGTCGGACGTATGAGCAGTTCTTC

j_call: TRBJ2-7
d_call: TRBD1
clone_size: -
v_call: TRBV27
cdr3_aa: CASSPDRGGFYEQYF
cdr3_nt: TGTGCCAGCAGTCCGGACAGGGGAGGGTTTTACGAGCAGTACTTC

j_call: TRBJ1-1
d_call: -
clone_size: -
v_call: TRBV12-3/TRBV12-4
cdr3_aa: CASSETTNTEAFF
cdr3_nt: TGTGCCAGCAGTGAGACAACGAACACTGAAGCTTTCTTT

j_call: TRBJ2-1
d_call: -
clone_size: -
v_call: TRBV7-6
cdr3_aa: CASSLDPRVEQFF
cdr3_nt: TGTGCCAGCAGCTTGGATCCCCGCGTTGAGCAGTTCTTC

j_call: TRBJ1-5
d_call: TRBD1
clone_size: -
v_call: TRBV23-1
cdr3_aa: CASSQSVGQGMVRNQPQHF
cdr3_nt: TGCGCCAGCAGTCAATCGGTAGGACAGGGAATGGTGCGCAATCAGCCCCAGCATTTT

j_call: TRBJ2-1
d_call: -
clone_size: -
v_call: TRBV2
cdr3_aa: CASSAPYRRNEQFF
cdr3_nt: TGTGCCAGCAGTGCCCCGTACAGGCGGAATGAGCAGTTCTTC

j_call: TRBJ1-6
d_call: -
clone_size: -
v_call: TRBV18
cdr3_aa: CASSQGNGSPLHF
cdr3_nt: TGTGCCAGCTCACAGGGGAATGGATCACCCCTCCACTTT

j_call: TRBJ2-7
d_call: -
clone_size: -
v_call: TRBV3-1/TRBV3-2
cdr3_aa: CASSQEVIQGGDEQYF
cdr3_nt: TGTGCCAGCAGCCAAGAGGTGATACAGGGTGGAGACGAGCAGTACTTC

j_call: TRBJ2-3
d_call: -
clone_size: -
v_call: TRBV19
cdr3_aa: CASSIWDQPTDTQYF
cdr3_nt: TGTGCCAGTAGTATATGGGATCAACCCACAGATACGCAGTATTTT

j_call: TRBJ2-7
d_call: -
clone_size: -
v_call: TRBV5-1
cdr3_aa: CASSLTTTIYEQYF
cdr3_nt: TGCGCCAGCAGCTTGACCACAACGATCTACGAGCAGTACTTC

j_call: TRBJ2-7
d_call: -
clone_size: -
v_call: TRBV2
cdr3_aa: CASSERALIRGAYEQYF
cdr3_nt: TGTGCCAGCAGTGAAAGGGCCCTCATAAGGGGGGCCTACGAGCAGTACTTC

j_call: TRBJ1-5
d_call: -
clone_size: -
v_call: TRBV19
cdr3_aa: CASSILAGAGSNQPQHF
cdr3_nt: TGTGCCAGTAGTATATTGGCAGGGGCAGGCAGCAATCAGCCCCAGCATTTT

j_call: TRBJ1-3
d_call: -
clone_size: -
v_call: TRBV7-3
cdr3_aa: CASSGGEGGNTIYF
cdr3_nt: TGTGCCAGCAGCGGGGGTGAGGGTGGAAACACCATATATTTT

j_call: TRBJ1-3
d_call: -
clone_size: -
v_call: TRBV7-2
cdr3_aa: CASSLLSGNTIYF
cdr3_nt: TGTGCCAGCAGCTTACTATCCGGAAACACCATATATTTT

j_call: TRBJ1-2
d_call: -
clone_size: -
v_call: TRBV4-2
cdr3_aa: CASSQDSIGGLSNGYTF
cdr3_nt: TGTGCCAGCAGCCAAGATTCAATCGGGGGGCTTAGTAATGGCTACACCTTC

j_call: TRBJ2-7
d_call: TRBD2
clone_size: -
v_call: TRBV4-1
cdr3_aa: CASSHSPGTSGPQQYF
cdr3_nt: TGCGCCAGCAGCCATAGCCCCGGGACTAGCGGCCCCCAGCAGTACTTC

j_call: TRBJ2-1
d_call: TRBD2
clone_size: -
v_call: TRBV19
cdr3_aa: CASSILAGGHEQFF
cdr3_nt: TGTGCCAGTAGTATTCTAGCGGGGGGGCATGAGCAGTTCTTC

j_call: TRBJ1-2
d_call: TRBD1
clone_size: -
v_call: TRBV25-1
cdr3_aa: CASSLSGTGGSYGYTF
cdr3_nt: TGTGCCAGCAGCCTATCCGGGACAGGAGGGAGTTATGGCTACACCTTC

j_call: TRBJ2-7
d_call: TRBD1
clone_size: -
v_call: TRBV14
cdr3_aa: CASSRGGDSLWGDEQYF
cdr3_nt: TGTGCCAGCAGCCGGGGTGGGGACAGCCTCTGGGGCGACGAGCAGTACTTC

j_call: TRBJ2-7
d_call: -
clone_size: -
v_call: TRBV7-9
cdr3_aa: CASSPQGISYEQYF
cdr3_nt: TGTGCCAGCAGCCCACAGGGAATCTCCTACGAGCAGTACTTC

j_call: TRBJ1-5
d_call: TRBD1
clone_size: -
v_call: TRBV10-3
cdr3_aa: CAISRQGDQPQHF
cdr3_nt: TGTGCCATCAGCAGACAGGGGGATCAGCCCCAGCATTTT

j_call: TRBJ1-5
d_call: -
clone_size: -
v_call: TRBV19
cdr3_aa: CASTRDSNQPQHF
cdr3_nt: TGTGCCAGTACTAGGGATAGCAATCAGCCCCAGCATTTT

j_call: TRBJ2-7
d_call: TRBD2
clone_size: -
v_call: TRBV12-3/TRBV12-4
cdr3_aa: CASSIGLEGYF
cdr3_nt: TGTGCCAGCAGTATTGGACTAGAAGGGTACTTC

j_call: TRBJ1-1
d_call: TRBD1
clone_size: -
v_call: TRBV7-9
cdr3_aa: CASSPAGQEARTF
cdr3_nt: TGTGCCAGCAGCCCCGCGGGACAGGAGGCGCGGACCTTT

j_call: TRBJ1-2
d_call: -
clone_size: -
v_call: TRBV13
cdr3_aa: CASSTVTGRNYGYTF
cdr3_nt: TGTGCCAGCAGCACAGTGACAGGCCGAAACTATGGCTACACCTTC

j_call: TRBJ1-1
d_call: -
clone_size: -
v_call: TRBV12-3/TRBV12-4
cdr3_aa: CASSRRVSEAFF
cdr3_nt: TGTGCCAGCAGCCGCAGGGTTAGTGAAGCTTTCTTT

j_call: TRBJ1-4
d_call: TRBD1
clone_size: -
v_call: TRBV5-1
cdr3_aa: CASSQWGPGQGNEKLFF
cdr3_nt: TGCGCCAGCAGCCAGTGGGGTCCGGGACAGGGAAATGAAAAACTGTTTTTT

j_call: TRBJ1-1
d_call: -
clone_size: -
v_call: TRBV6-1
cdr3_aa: CASSEYQTMNTEAFF
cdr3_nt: TGTGCCAGCAGTGAATACCAGACAATGAACACTGAAGCTTTCTTT

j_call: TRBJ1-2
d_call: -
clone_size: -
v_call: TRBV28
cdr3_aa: CASSLQFSYGYTF
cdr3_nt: TGTGCCAGCAGTTTACAGTTCTCCTATGGCTACACCTTC

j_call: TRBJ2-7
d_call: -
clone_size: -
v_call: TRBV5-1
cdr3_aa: CASSLVPEGLDEQYF
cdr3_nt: TGCGCCAGCAGCTTGGTGCCGGAAGGTTTGGACGAGCAGTACTTC

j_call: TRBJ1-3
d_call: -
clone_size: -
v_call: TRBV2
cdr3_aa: CASSQDSGNTIYF
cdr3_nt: TGTGCCAGCAGTCAGGACTCTGGAAACACCATATATTTT

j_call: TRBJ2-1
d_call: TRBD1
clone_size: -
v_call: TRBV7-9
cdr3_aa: CASERGDRGLDEQFF
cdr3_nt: TGTGCCAGCGAAAGAGGTGACAGGGGGCTGGATGAGCAGTTCTTC

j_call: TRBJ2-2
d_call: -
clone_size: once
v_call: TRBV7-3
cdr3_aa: CASSLSNTGELFF
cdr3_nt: TGTGCCAGCAGCTTATCGAACACCGGGGAGCTGTTTTTT

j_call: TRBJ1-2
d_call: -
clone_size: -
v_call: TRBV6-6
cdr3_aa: CASYRQSNYGYTF
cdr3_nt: TGTGCCAGCTACCGACAGTCAAACTATGGCTACACCTTC

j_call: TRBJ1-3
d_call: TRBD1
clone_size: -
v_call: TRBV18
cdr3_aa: CASSLGQGYGNTIYF
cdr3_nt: TGTGCCAGCTCACTGGGACAGGGGTACGGAAACACCATATATTTT

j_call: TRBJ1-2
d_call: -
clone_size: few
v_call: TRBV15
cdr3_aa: CATSREEGDGYTF
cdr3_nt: TGTGCCACCAGCAGAGAGGAGGGGGATGGCTACACCTTC

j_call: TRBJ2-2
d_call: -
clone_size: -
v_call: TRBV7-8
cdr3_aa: CASSPRYSNTGELFF
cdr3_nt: TGTGCCAGCAGCCCGCGTTACTCGAACACCGGGGAGCTGTTTTTT

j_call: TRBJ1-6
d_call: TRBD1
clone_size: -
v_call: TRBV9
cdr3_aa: CASSADRLNNSPLHF
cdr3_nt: TGTGCCAGCAGCGCGGACAGGTTAAATAATTCACCCCTCCACTTT

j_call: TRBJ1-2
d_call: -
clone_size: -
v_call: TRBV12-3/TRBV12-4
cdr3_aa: CASSRGVYGYTF
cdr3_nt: TGTGCCAGCAGCCGCGGGGTCTATGGCTACACCTTC

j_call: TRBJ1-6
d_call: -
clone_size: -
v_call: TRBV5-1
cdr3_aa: CASAKMGEYNSPLHF
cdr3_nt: TGCGCCAGCGCGAAGATGGGGGAGTATAATTCACCCCTCCACTTT

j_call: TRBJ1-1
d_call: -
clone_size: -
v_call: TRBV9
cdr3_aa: CASSVGRTITEAFF
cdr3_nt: TGTGCCAGCAGCGTAGGGAGAACGATCACTGAAGCTTTCTTT

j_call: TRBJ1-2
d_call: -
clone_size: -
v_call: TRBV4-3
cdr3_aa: CASSQEDSPQVWGYTF
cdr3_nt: TGCGCCAGCAGCCAAGAGGACAGCCCGCAGGTTTGGGGCTACACCTTC